The rows below give T cell receptor beta chains drawn from one sample of a study of T cell responses to AZD1222 COVID-19 vaccine. This table comes from immunoSEQ multiplex PCR, and its TCRdb copy is limited to in-frame clones, with some not included. Among about 54,000 clones listed, more than 80% were seen once. Sequencing used peripheral blood, obtained 28 days after the second AZD1222 dose. The receptors originated from an adult who received the AZD1222 COVID-19 vaccine. Each CDR3 is given with its conserved first and last residue. Fields, in order: CDR3 DNA, CDR3 protein, J gene, D gene, CDR3 length, clone size, V gene. D genes are given only for firm matches. Not all rows give a size; the values are once, few, many and, for expanded clones, a class.

TGTGCCAGCACCGTGGGGTGTCTAGCGGTGACCCAGTACTTC | CASTVGCLAVTQYF | TRBJ2-5 | TRBD2 | 14 | - | TRBV9
TGTGCCAGCAGTTCCCCGCACAGGGGAGGGGATGAAAAACTGTTTTTT | CASSSPHRGGDEKLFF | TRBJ1-4 | TRBD1 | 16 | - | TRBV27
TGTGCCAGCAGCGTAGGGCGGGAGGGCAAGAATGAGCAGTTCTTC | CASSVGREGKNEQFF | TRBJ2-1 | TRBD2 | 15 | - | TRBV9
TGTGCCAGCAACGGGGGCATCAATCAGCCCCAGCATTTT | CASNGGINQPQHF | TRBJ1-5 | - | 13 | - | TRBV2
TGTGCCAGCAGTTTAAACCGGGACCGCGGGGAGCAGTACTTC | CASSLNRDRGEQYF | TRBJ2-7 | - | 14 | once | TRBV6-5
TGTGCCAGCTCCCTTGGACAGAACAATGAGCAGTTCTTC | CASSLGQNNEQFF | TRBJ2-1 | - | 13 | - | TRBV18
TGTGCCAGCAGTGAAGTTCCCGGACAGGGCGGAGGCTACACCTTC | CASSEVPGQGGGYTF | TRBJ1-2 | TRBD1 | 15 | few | TRBV2
TGTGCCAGCAGCCTCAGAGAAGGGGAGCGGGAGACCCAGTACTTC | CASSLREGERETQYF | TRBJ2-5 | - | 15 | - | TRBV7-8
TGTGCCAGCAGACCAACAACCTCCTACGAGCAGTACTTC | CASRPTTSYEQYF | TRBJ2-7 | - | 13 | - | TRBV6-5
TGTGCCAGCAGCCCAAAGCGGGGAGGGTCATACAATGAGCAGTTCTTC | CASSPKRGGSYNEQFF | TRBJ2-1 | TRBD2 | 16 | once | TRBV7-8
TGCGCCAGCAGCTTGGGGACTAGCTCCTACGAGCAGTACTTC | CASSLGTSSYEQYF | TRBJ2-7 | TRBD2 | 14 | - | TRBV5-1
TGTGCCAGCACCCAGGAGGGAAAACTGTTTTTT | CASTQEGKLFF | TRBJ1-4 | - | 11 | - | TRBV28
TGTGCCACCGAAGGGGGACAGCTCTACAATGAGCAGTTCTTC | CATEGGQLYNEQFF | TRBJ2-1 | TRBD1 | 14 | - | TRBV28
TGTGCCAGTAGTAAGACTTGGACTAGCGGGAGTGTGAAGACCCAGTACTTC | CASSKTWTSGSVKTQYF | TRBJ2-5 | TRBD2 | 17 | - | TRBV19
TGTGCCAGCAGCCAAGACCGAGCGGGAGGCAGGAATGAGCAGTTCTTC | CASSQDRAGGRNEQFF | TRBJ2-1 | TRBD2 | 16 | - | TRBV3-1/TRBV3-2
TGCGCCAGCAGCCAAGAGAGTCGAGCGGGGAGCTCCTACAATGAGCAGTTCTTC | CASSQESRAGSSYNEQFF | TRBJ2-1 | TRBD2 | 18 | - | TRBV4-3
TGCGCCAGCAGCTTGGAAGCTGGCATGAACACTGAAGCTTTCTTT | CASSLEAGMNTEAFF | TRBJ1-1 | - | 15 | - | TRBV5-1
TGCGCCAGCAGTGAGTCCGGGAGTACCCCCTACGAGCAGTACTTC | CASSESGSTPYEQYF | TRBJ2-7 | - | 15 | - | TRBV10-1
TGTGCCACCAGTTTAGTCCCCGGACAGGGGGCTGAAGCTTTCTTT | CATSLVPGQGAEAFF | TRBJ1-1 | TRBD1 | 15 | - | TRBV27
TGTGCCAGCAGCTTAGGGTGGACAGGGCACAATGAGCAGTTCTTC | CASSLGWTGHNEQFF | TRBJ2-1 | TRBD1 | 15 | - | TRBV11-3
TGCGCCAGTGGCGAGGTAGCGGGATATTCCTACGAGCAGTACTTC | CASGEVAGYSYEQYF | TRBJ2-7 | TRBD2 | 15 | large | TRBV10-2